The rows below give T cell receptor beta chains drawn from one sample of a study of post-analysis software for immune sequencing data. TCRdb re-called the PCR reads with MiXCR, one entry per CDR3 protein. In the table there are around 440,000 distinct CDR3 sequences, nearly 45% of which are singletons. Sequenced: blood. The origin of the receptors is a girl between 5 and 17 years old with multiple sclerosis. The CDR3 runs from the conserved cysteine through the conserved F or W. The D gene is left open where the match is weak. Clone size appears in some rows only: once, few, many, or a class for an expanded clone.

d_call j_call clone_size v_call cdr3_aa cdr3_nt
TRBD1 TRBJ1-1 - TRBV28 CASSSPGTGGDTEAFF TGTGCCAGCAGTTCCCCCGGGACAGGGGGTGACACTGAAGCTTTCTTT
TRBD1 TRBJ1-6 - TRBV7-9 CASSYPGQTETWNSPLHF TGTGCCAGCAGTTATCCGGGACAGACAGAAACTTGGAATTCACCCCTCCACTTT
TRBD2 TRBJ2-3 - TRBV6-5 CASSLQGLAGEKDTQYF TGTGCCAGCAGTCTACAAGGACTAGCGGGAGAGAAAGATACGCAGTATTTT
TRBD2 TRBJ2-3 few TRBV29-1 CSAGGAGNPDTQYF TGCAGCGCGGGGGGGGCAGGGAACCCAGATACGCAGTATTTT
- TRBJ2-3 few TRBV7-8 CASSFTRTGSTDTQYF TGTGCCAGCAGCTTTACACGGACGGGATCCACAGATACGCAGTATTTT
- TRBJ2-1 - TRBV20-1 CSAESSYNEQFF TGCAGTGCGGAAAGCTCCTACAATGAGCAGTTCTTC
TRBD2 TRBJ2-1 - TRBV10-2 CATLAGGAYNEQFF TGCGCCACCCTAGCGGGAGGGGCCTACAATGAGCAGTTCTTC
- TRBJ2-3 - TRBV6-2/TRBV6-3 CASTEFSTDTQYF TGTGCCAGCACCGAGTTCAGCACAGATACGCAGTATTTT
TRBD2 TRBJ2-7 few TRBV10-3 CAISREGYEQYF TGTGCCATCAGTAGGGAGGGGTACGAGCAGTACTTC
TRBD1 TRBJ2-7 few TRBV28 CASSAQGQTPYEQYF TGTGCCAGCAGTGCACAGGGACAGACCCCCTACGAGCAGTACTTC
- TRBJ1-2 - TRBV6-1 CASSQVGGDVGYTF TGTGCCAGCAGCCAAGTGGGGGGGGATGTTGGCTACACCTTC
- TRBJ2-7 - TRBV20-1 CSARLGGELYEQYF TGCAGTGCTAGGTTAGGCGGGGAACTCTACGAGCAGTACTTC
- TRBJ1-1 - TRBV14 CASSPFLYTEAFF TGTGCCAGCAGCCCATTCTTATACACTGAAGCTTTCTTT
- TRBJ2-7 - TRBV6-5 CASGKQDEQYF TGTGCCAGTGGGAAGCAGGACGAGCAGTACTTC
- TRBJ2-1 - TRBV24-1 CATSEVSKRKVGYNEQFF TGTGCCACCAGTGAGGTATCGAAACGAAAGGTGGGCTACAATGAGCAGTTCTTC
- TRBJ2-7 - TRBV7-2 CASSLEIGYSYEQYF TGTGCCAGCAGCTTAGAGATCGGGTACTCCTACGAGCAGTACTTC
- TRBJ2-7 few TRBV20-1 CSARDYDSPYEQYF TGCAGTGCTAGAGATTATGACAGCCCCTACGAGCAGTACTTC
TRBD2 TRBJ2-3 - TRBV20-1 CSARDLMGGRRDTQYF TGCAGTGCTAGAGATCTGATGGGAGGGCGACGGGATACGCAGTATTTT
- TRBJ2-7 - TRBV20-1 CSASPRASYEQYF TGCAGTGCTAGCCCCCGGGCCTCCTACGAGCAGTACTTC
TRBD1 TRBJ2-1 few TRBV2 CASGTDNEQFF TGTGCCAGCGGGACAGACAATGAGCAGTTCTTC
- TRBJ2-3 - TRBV10-3 CAISSAGVSTDTQYF TGTGCCATCAGTTCGGCCGGGGTAAGCACAGATACGCAGTATTTT
- TRBJ2-7 - TRBV4-3 CASSPRTPGEQYF TGCGCCAGCAGCCCACGGACCCCTGGTGAGCAGTACTTC
TRBD1 TRBJ2-5 - TRBV20-1 CSAREPWDREQYF TGCAGTGCTAGAGAACCCTGGGACAGAGAGCAGTACTTC
TRBD1 TRBJ2-6 - TRBV20-1 CSAWDRESSGANVLTF TGCAGTGCTTGGGACAGGGAGAGCTCTGGGGCCAACGTCCTGACTTTC
TRBD1 TRBJ2-7 - TRBV20-1 CSARGDRGVNEQYF TGCAGTGCTAGGGGGGACAGGGGAGTCAACGAGCAGTACTTC
- TRBJ1-5 - TRBV6-5 CASSRQRDSNQPQHF TGTGCCAGCAGTAGACAGCGAGATAGCAATCAGCCCCAGCATTTT
- TRBJ2-4 few TRBV28 CATSVLLAKNIQYF TGTGCCACCAGCGTCCTGCTAGCCAAAAACATTCAGTACTTC
- TRBJ1-2 - TRBV29-1 CSVVRRGGGYTF TGCAGCGTTGTACGCCGGGGAGGAGGCTACACCTTC
- TRBJ2-3 few TRBV28 CASFVPPREQYF TGTGCCAGCTTTGTTCCCCCACGGGAGCAGTATTTT
TRBD1 TRBJ2-7 - TRBV11-2 CASSSGTGLGEQYF TGTGCCAGCAGTTCCGGGACAGGGCTGGGGGAGCAGTACTTC
- TRBJ2-1 few TRBV28 CASSFYMANQGNEQFF TGTGCCAGCAGTTTCTATATGGCGAATCAAGGAAATGAGCAGTTCTTC
- TRBJ2-3 - TRBV6-2/TRBV6-3 CASSTGMGRHQYF TGTGCCAGCAGTACCGGGATGGGTCGACATCAGTATTTT
- TRBJ2-1 - TRBV19 CASGPVGRDEQFF TGTGCCAGTGGGCCCGTGGGGCGTGATGAGCAGTTCTTC
- TRBJ2-5 - TRBV12-3/TRBV12-4 CASSLRKEQYF TGTGCCAGCAGTTTAAGGAAGGAGCAGTACTTC
- TRBJ1-5 - TRBV28 CASSLPGGPSDQPQHF TGTGCCAGCAGTTTACCGGGCGGGCCCAGCGATCAGCCCCAGCATTTT
- TRBJ2-5 once TRBV28 CASSLSQVQETQYF TGTGCCAGCAGTTTATCACAGGTACAAGAGACCCAGTACTTC
- TRBJ2-5 - TRBV6-2/TRBV6-3 CASTALTGRETQYF TGTGCCAGCACCGCTTTGACAGGGAGGGAGACCCAGTACTTC
TRBD1 TRBJ2-7 many TRBV6-1 CASSDRGPYEQYF TGTGCCAGCAGTGACAGGGGGCCCTACGAGCAGTACTTC
TRBD1 TRBJ2-4 few TRBV7-2 CASSKGDRLGKNIQYF TGTGCCAGCAGCAAGGGGGACAGGTTGGGCAAAAACATTCAGTACTTC
TRBD2 TRBJ2-1 - TRBV29-1 CSVVGRESLFF TGCAGCGTCGTTGGGCGGGAGTCGCTGTTCTTC
TRBD1 TRBJ1-2 few TRBV6-6 CASSYGGQGRGYTF TGTGCCAGCAGTTACGGGGGACAGGGGAGAGGCTACACCTTC
- TRBJ2-7 few TRBV2 CASKAGATYEQYF TGTGCCAGCAAGGCGGGGGCTACCTACGAGCAGTACTTC
- TRBJ2-7 few TRBV27 CASSVAEYYEQYF TGTGCCAGCAGCGTGGCAGAGTACTACGAGCAGTACTTC
- TRBJ1-1 - TRBV20-1 CSASREANTEAFF TGCAGTGCTAGTCGGGAGGCTAACACTGAAGCTTTCTTT
- TRBJ2-7 - TRBV6-1 CASRPDGLSYEQYF TGTGCCAGCCGACCGGACGGCCTCTCCTACGAGCAGTACTTC